This TCR beta chain originates from a study of blood T cell repertoires in COVID-19. Source study methods: By means of reference gene primer amplification, nucleated cell counts were estimated. The repertoire was sequenced with immunoSEQ multiplex PCR; TCRdb's copy has only in-frame clones and lacks some. V, J and clone size are taken as reported in that table, and D and trimming were inferred from the DNA itself. The table records approximately 160,000 clones, approximately 80% of them present only once. The sequencing input was peripheral blood. This TCR came from a woman over 75 with active or convalescent COVID-19.

CDR3 in DNA: TGTGCCAGCAGCTTGTTGGGACAGGCTTCCACAGATACGCAGTATTTT. This encodes CASSLLGQASTDTQYF. V usage is TRBV7-9 and J usage is TRBJ2-3; 8 bases align to TRBD1. The junction had 7 bases not matched to a gene; V was cut back by 3 bases and J by 2 bases. Germline CDR1 reads SEHNR; CDR2 reads FQNEAQ (reference sequence). The CDR3 has 16 residues.